The source of this T cell receptor beta chain is a study of T-cell reconstitution after alpha-beta-depleted transplantation in children. This CDR3 is 16 amino acids long. V shed 0 bases and J shed 2 bases, with 10 bases lying between them. TCRbeta library construction was performed incorporating unique molecular identifiers. TCRdb itself ran the PCR reads through MiXCR, one entry per CDR3 protein. Among roughly 500,000 distinct CDR3 sequences listed, about an eighth were seen once. This clonotype was detected only a few times. Specimen: PBMCs from the stem cell graft donor, collected from the stem cell graft. V and J are TRBV12-3 or TRBV12-4 and TRBJ1-4, with a weak D call TRBD1 (5 bases). This TCR was sampled from a human donor who donated a stem cell graft to a child with combined immunodeficiency. Written as DNA, the CDR3 is TGTGCCAGCAGTTTAGCAGGGACGGCCACTAATGAAAAACTGTTTTTT. Encoded protein: CASSLAGTATNEKLFF.